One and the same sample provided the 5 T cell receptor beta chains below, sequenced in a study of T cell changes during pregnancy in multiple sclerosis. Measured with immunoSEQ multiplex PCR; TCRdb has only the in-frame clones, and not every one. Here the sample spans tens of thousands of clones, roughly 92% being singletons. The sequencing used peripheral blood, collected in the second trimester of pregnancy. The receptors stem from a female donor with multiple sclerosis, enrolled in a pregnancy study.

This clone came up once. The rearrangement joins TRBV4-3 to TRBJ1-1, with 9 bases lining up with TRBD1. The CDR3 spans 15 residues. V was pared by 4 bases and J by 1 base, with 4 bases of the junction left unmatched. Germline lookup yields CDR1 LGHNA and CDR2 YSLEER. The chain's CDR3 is CASSPPGQGNTEAFF. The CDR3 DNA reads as TGCGCCAGCAGCCCTCCGGGACAGGGGAACACTGAAGCTTTCTTT.

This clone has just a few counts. As DNA, the CDR3 is TGTGCCAGCAGCCTTCGGGGCAGGGACTCCTTCTACGAGCAGTACTTC. As protein: CASSLRGRDSFYEQYF. This chain uses TRBV11-2 with TRBJ2-7, with D possibly TRBD2 on 6 matching bases. This CDR3 has 16 residues. Germline CDR1 is SGHAT and CDR2 is FQNNGV. V dropped 5 bases and J dropped 3 bases, with 20 bases sitting between them.

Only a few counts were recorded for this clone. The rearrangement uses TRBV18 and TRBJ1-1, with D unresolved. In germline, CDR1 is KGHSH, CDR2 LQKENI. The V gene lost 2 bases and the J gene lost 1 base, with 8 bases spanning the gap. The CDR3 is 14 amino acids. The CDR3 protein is CASSPGGTNTEAFF. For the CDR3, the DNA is TGTGCCAGCTCACCAGGAGGTACGAACACTGAAGCTTTCTTT.

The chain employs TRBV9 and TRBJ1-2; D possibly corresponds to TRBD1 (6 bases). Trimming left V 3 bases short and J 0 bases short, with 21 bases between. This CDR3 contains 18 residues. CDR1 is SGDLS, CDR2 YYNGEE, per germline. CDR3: CASSAVTGRPLSNYGYTF. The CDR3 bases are TGTGCCAGCAGCGCCGTTACAGGGCGACCCCTTTCTAACTATGGCTACACCTTC.

Written as DNA, the CDR3 is TGTGCCAGCAGCGCACGTGCGGGGGATTCGAACACCGGGGAGCTGTTTTTT. Translation gives CASSARAGDSNTGELFF. The rearrangement joins TRBV7-2 to TRBJ2-2, with 7 bases fitting TRBD2. The CDR3 contains 17 residues. Trimming at V came to 5 bases and at J to 0 bases, leaving 9 bases not matched to a gene. The germline V gene has CDR1 SGHTA and CDR2 FQGNSA.